This T cell receptor (beta chain) stems from a study of shared clonotypes between healthy human individuals. Assay used: immunoSEQ multiplex PCR; TCRdb lists only in-frame clones, some missing. The sample has 2 million to 2.5 million clones, around 90% seen once; the top ten hold 0.3% to 0.4%. The source material was naive CD4+ T cells from PBMCs. Subset meaning: CD45RA+ positively selected. This TCR was sampled from a man between 18 and 29 years old in good health. Some clones in this sample may be carry-over from other donors' samples.

The CDR3 loop reads CASSVPNGVSEYYNEQFF. CDR3 DNA sequence: TGTGCCAGCAGCGTACCCAATGGGGTTAGCGAATACTACAATGAGCAGTTCTTC. V gene TRBV9 combines with J gene TRBJ2-1; maybe TRBD2 (5 bases). CDR1 is SGDLS, CDR2 YYNGEE, per germline. V gave up 1 base and J gave up 3 bases, with 20 bases separating them. CDR3 length: 18 amino acids.